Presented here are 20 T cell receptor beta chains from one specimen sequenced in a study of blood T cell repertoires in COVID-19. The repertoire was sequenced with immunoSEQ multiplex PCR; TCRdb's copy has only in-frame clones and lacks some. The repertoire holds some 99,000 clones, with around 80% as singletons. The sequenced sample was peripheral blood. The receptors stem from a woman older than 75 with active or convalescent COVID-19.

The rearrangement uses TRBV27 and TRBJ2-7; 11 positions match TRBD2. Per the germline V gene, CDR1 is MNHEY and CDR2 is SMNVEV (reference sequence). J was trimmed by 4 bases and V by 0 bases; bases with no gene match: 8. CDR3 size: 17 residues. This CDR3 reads CASSLSYILAGGYEQYF. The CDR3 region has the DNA TGTGCCAGCAGTTTATCCTACATCCTAGCGGGAGGTTACGAGCAGTACTTC.

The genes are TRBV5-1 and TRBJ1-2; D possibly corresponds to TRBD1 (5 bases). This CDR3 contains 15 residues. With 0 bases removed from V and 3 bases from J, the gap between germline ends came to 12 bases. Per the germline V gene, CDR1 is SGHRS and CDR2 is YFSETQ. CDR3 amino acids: CASSLAAGRDYGYTF. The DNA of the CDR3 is TGCGCCAGCAGCTTGGCGGCAGGGAGGGACTATGGCTACACCTTC.

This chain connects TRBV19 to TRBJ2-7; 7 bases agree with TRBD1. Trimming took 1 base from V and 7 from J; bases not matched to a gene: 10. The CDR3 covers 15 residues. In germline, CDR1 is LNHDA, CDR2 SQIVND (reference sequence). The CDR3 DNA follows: TGTGCCAGTAGTATAGGTAACAGGGGCCAGGGGGAGCAGTACTTC. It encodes CASSIGNRGQGEQYF.

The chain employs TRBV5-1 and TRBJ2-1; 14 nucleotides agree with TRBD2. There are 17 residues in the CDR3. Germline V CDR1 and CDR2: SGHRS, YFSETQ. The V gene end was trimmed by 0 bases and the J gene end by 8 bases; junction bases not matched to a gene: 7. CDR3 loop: CASSLATGTSGSYEQFF. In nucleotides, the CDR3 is TGCGCCAGCAGCTTGGCCACCGGGACTAGCGGGAGTTATGAGCAGTTCTTC.

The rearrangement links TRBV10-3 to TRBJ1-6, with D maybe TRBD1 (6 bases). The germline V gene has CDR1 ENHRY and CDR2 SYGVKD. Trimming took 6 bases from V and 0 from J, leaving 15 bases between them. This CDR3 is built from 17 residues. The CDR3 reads CAISDDRQSSYNSPLHF. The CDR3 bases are TGTGCCATCAGCGACGACAGGCAAAGCTCCTATAATTCACCCCTCCACTTT.

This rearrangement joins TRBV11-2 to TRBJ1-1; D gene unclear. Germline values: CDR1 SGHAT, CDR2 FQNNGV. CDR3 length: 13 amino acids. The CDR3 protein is CGEDGSGSTEAFF. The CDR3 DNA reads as TGTGGGGAGGATGGGAGTGGGAGCACTGAAGCTTTCTTT.

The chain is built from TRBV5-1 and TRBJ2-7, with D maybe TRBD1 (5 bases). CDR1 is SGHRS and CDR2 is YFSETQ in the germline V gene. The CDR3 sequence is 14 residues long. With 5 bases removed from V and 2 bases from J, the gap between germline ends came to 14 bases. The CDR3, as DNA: TGCGCCAGCAGAAGGGCAGGGTCCCCCTACGAGCAGTACTTC. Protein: CASRRAGSPYEQYF.

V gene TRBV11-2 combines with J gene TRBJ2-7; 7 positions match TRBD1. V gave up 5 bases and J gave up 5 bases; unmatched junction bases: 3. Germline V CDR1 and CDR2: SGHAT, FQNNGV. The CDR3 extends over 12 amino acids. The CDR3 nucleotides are TGTGCCAGCAGCCCCAGGGGGAACGAGCAGTACTTC. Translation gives CASSPRGNEQYF.

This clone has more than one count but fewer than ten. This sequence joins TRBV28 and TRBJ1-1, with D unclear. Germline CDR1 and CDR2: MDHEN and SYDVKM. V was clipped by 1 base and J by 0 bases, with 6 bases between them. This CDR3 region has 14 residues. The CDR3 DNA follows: TGTGCCAGCAGTTTATCTACCATGAACACTGAAGCTTTCTTT. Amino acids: CASSLSTMNTEAFF.

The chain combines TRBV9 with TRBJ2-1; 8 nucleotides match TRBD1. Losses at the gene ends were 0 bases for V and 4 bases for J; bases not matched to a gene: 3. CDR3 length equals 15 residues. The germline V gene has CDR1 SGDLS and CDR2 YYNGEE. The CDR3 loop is CASSVDHRGYNEQFF. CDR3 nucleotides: TGTGCCAGCAGCGTAGATCACAGGGGGTACAATGAGCAGTTCTTC.

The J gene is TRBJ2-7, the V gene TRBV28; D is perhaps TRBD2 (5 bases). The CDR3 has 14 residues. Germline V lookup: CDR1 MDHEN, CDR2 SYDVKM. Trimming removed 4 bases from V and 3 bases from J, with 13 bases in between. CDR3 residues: CASSSLAPDYEQYF. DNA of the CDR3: TGTGCCAGCAGTTCCCTAGCACCAGACTACGAGCAGTACTTC.

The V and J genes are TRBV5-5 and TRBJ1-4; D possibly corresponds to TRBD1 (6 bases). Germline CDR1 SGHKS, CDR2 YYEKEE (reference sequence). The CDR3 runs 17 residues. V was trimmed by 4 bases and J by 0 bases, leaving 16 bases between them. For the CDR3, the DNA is TGTGCCAGCAGCCCAGACAGGTTCAGGGCAACTAATGAAAAACTGTTTTTT. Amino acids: CASSPDRFRATNEKLFF.

The CDR3 DNA sequence: TGTGCCAGCAGCCAAGATTTCGGGGGGACTTTGACGGAAAAACTGTTTTTT. Protein: CASSQDFGGTLTEKLFF. The rearrangement uses TRBV3-1 (or the pseudogene TRBV3-2) and TRBJ1-4, with D possibly TRBD1 on 5 matching bases. In germline, CDR1 is LGHDT, CDR2 YNNKEL (reference sequence). CDR3 length: 17 amino acids. Trimming shortened V by 0 bases and J by 8 bases, and 19 bases separated the two germline ends.

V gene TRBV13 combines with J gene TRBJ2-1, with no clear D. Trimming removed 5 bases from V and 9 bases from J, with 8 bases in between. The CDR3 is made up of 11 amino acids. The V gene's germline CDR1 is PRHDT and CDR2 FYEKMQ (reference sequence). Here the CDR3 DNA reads TGTGCCAGCAGCCTCCGCGGTGAGCAGTTCTTC. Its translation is CASSLRGEQFF. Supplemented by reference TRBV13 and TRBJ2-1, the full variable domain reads AAGVIQSPRHLIKEKRETATLKCYPIPRHDTVYWYQQGPGQDPQFLISFYEKMQSDKGSIPDRFSAQQFSDYHSELNMSSLELGDSALYFCASSLRGEQFFGPGTRLTVL.

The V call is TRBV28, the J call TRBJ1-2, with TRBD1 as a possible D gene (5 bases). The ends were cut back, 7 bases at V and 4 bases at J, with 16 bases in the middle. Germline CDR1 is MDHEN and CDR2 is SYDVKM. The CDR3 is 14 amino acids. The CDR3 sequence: CASNEAPGAYGYTF. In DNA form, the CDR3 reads TGTGCCAGCAACGAGGCACCTGGGGCCTATGGCTACACCTTC.

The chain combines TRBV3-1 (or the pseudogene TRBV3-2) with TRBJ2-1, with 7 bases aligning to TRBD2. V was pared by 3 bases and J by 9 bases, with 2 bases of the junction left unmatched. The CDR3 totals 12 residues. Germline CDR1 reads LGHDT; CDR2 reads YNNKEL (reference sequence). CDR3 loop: CASSHSSGEQFF. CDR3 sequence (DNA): TGTGCCAGCAGCCACTCTAGCGGTGAGCAGTTCTTC.

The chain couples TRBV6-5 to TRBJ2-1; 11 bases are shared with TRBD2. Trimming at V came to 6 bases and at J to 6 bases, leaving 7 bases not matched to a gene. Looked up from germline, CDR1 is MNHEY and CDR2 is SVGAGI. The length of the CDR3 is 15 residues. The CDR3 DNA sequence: TGTGCCAGCAGGGAGGGACTAGCGGAAACCAATGAGCAGTTCTTC. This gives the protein CASREGLAETNEQFF.

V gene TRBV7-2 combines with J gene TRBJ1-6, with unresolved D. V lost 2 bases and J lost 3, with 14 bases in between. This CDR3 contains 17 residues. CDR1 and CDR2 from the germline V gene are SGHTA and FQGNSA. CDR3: CASSLQAPGFYNSPLHF. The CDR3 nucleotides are TGTGCCAGCAGCTTACAGGCTCCGGGATTCTATAATTCACCCCTCCACTTT.

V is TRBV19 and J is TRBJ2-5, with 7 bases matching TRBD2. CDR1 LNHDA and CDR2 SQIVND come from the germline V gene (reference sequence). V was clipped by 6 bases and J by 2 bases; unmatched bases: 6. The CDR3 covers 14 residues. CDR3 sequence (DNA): TGTGCCAGTAGGCACGGGGGAGGGCAAGAGACCCAGTACTTC. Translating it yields CASRHGGGQETQYF.

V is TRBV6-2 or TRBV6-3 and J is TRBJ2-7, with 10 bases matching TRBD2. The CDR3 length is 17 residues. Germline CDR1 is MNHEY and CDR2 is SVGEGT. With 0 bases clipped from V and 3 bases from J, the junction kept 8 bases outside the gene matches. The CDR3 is CASSYSTASSGSYEQYF. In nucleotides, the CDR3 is TGTGCCAGCAGTTACTCGACGGCGTCTAGCGGGAGCTACGAGCAGTACTTC.